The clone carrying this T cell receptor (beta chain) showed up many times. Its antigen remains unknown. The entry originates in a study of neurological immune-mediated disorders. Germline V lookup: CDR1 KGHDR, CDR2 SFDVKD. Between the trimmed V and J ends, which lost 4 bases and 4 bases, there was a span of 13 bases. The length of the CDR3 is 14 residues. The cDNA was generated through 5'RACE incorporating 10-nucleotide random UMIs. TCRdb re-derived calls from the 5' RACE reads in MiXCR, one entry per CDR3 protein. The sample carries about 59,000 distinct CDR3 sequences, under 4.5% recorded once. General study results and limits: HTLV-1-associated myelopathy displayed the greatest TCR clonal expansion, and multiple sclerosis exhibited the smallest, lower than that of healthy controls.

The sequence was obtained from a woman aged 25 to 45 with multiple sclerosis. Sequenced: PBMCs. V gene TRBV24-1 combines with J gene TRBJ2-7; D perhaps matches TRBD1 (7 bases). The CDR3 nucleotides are TGTGCCACCAGTGAATCAGGGGGGCAGTACGAGCAGTACTTC. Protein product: CATSESGGQYEQYF.